These T cell receptor beta chains were read from a single sample in a study of cytomegalovirus exposure and HLA in healthy donors. Clones were read by immunoSEQ multiplex PCR, and TCRdb kept only the in-frame ones, dropping some. This table holds roughly 120,000 clones, 94% found once. The sequenced material came from PBMCs. The receptor set was obtained from a woman aged 18-30 years in good health and CMV-seronegative. Each CDR3 is given with its conserved first and last residue. Fields, in order: J gene, D gene, V gene, clone size, CDR3 protein, CDR3 DNA. D genes are given only for firm matches. Clone size is given for some rows only: seen once, a few or many times, or a class if the clone is expanded.

TRBJ1-1 | - | TRBV19 | - | CASSKLTENTEAFF | TGTGCCAGTAGTAAACTTACAGAGAACACTGAAGCTTTCTTT
TRBJ2-2 | - | TRBV19 | - | CASSPAHGQWDNTGELFF | TGTGCCAGTAGTCCCGCGCACGGACAGTGGGACAACACCGGGGAGCTGTTTTTT
TRBJ1-3 | - | TRBV6-5 | - | CASGTRRGNTIYF | TGTGCCAGCGGGACACGGAGGGGAAACACCATATATTTT
TRBJ2-7 | - | TRBV7-9 | - | CASSFDTGFYEQYF | TGTGCCAGCAGCTTTGATACAGGGTTCTACGAGCAGTACTTC
TRBJ1-2 | - | TRBV7-2 | once | CASSLPGYGYTF | TGTGCCAGCAGCTTACCGGGGTATGGCTACACCTTC
TRBJ1-6 | - | TRBV20-1 | - | CSARGPGPLHF | TGCAGTGCTAGAGGCCCAGGACCCCTCCACTTT
TRBJ1-4 | - | TRBV2 | once | CAGVRTTTPEKLFF | TGTGCCGGAGTTCGAACAACAACCCCCGAAAAACTGTTTTTT
TRBJ1-2 | - | TRBV7-9 | - | CASSFTGSAANYGYTF | TGTGCCAGCAGCTTCACAGGGTCAGCTGCGAACTATGGCTACACCTTC
TRBJ2-3 | - | TRBV10-3 | - | CAISYRDTRTTDTQYF | TGTGCCATCAGTTACCGGGACACCAGGACCACAGATACGCAGTATTTT
TRBJ2-5 | - | TRBV9 | - | CASSPSRGAEQETQYF | TGTGCCAGCAGCCCTTCACGGGGAGCGGAGCAAGAGACCCAGTACTTC
TRBJ2-2 | - | TRBV7-2 | - | CASSFQATNTGELFF | TGTGCCAGCAGTTTCCAGGCGACGAACACCGGGGAGCTGTTTTTT
TRBJ1-2 | - | TRBV1 | - | CTSSLLTGRGYTF | TGCACCAGCAGCCTCTTGACCGGGAGGGGCTACACCTTC
TRBJ1-1 | - | TRBV5-6 | - | CASTRGSEAFF | TGTGCCAGCACAAGGGGATCTGAAGCTTTCTTT
TRBJ1-1 | - | TRBV5-4 | - | CASSTDAGVNTEAFF | TGTGCCAGCAGCACGGACGCAGGGGTGAACACTGAAGCTTTCTTT
TRBJ2-1 | TRBD1 | TRBV28 | - | CASSPPLGQGWEQFF | TGTGCCAGCAGTCCACCCCTCGGACAGGGCTGGGAGCAGTTCTTC
TRBJ1-1 | - | TRBV6-5 | - | CASIQFGDMNTEAFF | TGTGCCAGCATCCAATTCGGGGATATGAACACTGAAGCTTTCTTT
TRBJ2-5 | TRBD1 | TRBV28 | - | CASSPTGGYETQYF | TGTGCCAGCAGTCCAACAGGGGGCTATGAGACCCAGTACTTC
TRBJ1-1 | - | TRBV2 | - | CASSGNRNTEAFF | TGTGCCAGCAGTGGAAACAGAAACACTGAAGCTTTCTTT
TRBJ1-4 | - | TRBV2 | - | CASRDTNEKLFF | TGTGCCAGCCGGGACACTAACGAAAAACTGTTTTTT
TRBJ2-7 | - | TRBV7-9 | - | CASSFSRTSYEQYF | TGTGCCAGCAGCTTTTCGCGGACTTCTTACGAGCAGTACTTC
TRBJ1-1 | TRBD1 | TRBV5-6 | - | CASSHRGVGTEAFF | TGTGCCAGCAGCCACAGGGGAGTCGGCACTGAAGCTTTCTTT
TRBJ1-1 | - | TRBV4-1 | - | CASSQNSFPGTEAFF | TGCGCCAGCAGCCAAAACAGCTTTCCTGGCACTGAAGCTTTCTTT
TRBJ1-4 | - | TRBV9 | - | CASSVEGLDEKLFF | TGTGCCAGCAGCGTAGAAGGACTGGATGAAAAACTGTTTTTT
TRBJ1-2 | - | TRBV2 | - | CASRLSEGGAYGYTF | TGTGCCAGCAGACTTTCCGAAGGGGGTGCCTATGGCTACACCTTC
TRBJ1-2 | TRBD1 | TRBV4-1 | - | CASSPRRQGADGYTF | TGCGCCAGCAGCCCCCGGAGACAGGGGGCAGATGGCTACACCTTC
TRBJ2-7 | - | TRBV5-4 | - | CASSFSQGSYEQYF | TGTGCCAGCAGCTTCTCTCAGGGTTCCTACGAGCAGTACTTC
TRBJ1-1 | - | TRBV28 | - | CASSLSAYPGKAFF | TGTGCCAGCAGTTTATCGGCTTATCCGGGTAAGGCTTTCTTT
TRBJ1-2 | TRBD1 | TRBV29-1 | - | CSVAQYNRGTIGYGYTF | TGCAGCGTTGCCCAATATAACAGGGGAACAATTGGGTATGGCTACACCTTC
TRBJ2-7 | - | TRBV6-6 | - | CASSDRAYEQYF | TGTGCCAGCAGCGACAGAGCCTACGAGCAGTACTTC
TRBJ1-2 | TRBD1 | TRBV6-5 | - | CASSYGTGGLHGYTF | TGTGCCAGCAGTTACGGGACAGGGGGTCTCCATGGCTACACCTTC
TRBJ1-5 | - | TRBV7-2 | - | CASSPRDYQPQHF | TGTGCCAGCAGCCCTCGTGACTATCAGCCCCAGCATTTT
TRBJ2-6 | - | TRBV27 | - | CASSAVISGANVLTF | TGTGCCAGCAGCGCAGTGATCTCTGGGGCCAACGTCCTGACTTTC
TRBJ1-1 | - | TRBV2 | - | CASRRYQGGGTEAFF | TGTGCCAGCAGAAGATATCAGGGAGGCGGCACTGAAGCTTTCTTT
TRBJ1-2 | TRBD1 | TRBV27 | - | CASSPLPDRAAGYTF | TGTGCCAGCAGTCCCCTACCCGACAGGGCGGCCGGCTACACCTTC
TRBJ1-2 | TRBD1 | TRBV2 | - | CASRYTGEGGYTF | TGTGCCAGCAGATATACAGGGGAAGGGGGCTACACCTTC
TRBJ2-7 | - | TRBV11-2 | - | CASSFGPSAEQYF | TGTGCCAGCAGCTTTGGGCCCTCAGCAGAGCAGTACTTC
TRBJ1-1 | - | TRBV6-5 | - | CASSNGLMNTEAFF | TGTGCCAGCAGTAATGGACTGATGAACACTGAAGCTTTCTTT
TRBJ2-3 | - | TRBV7-6 | - | CASSPWSPGTDTQYF | TGTGCCAGCAGCCCATGGTCCCCGGGCACAGATACGCAGTATTTT
TRBJ1-5 | - | TRBV19 | - | CASTSGWNQPQHF | TGTGCCAGCACGTCAGGTTGGAATCAGCCCCAGCATTTT
TRBJ1-1 | - | TRBV4-1 | - | CASSQFAGGVGTEAFF | TGCGCCAGCAGCCAATTCGCGGGGGGCGTCGGCACTGAAGCTTTCTTT
TRBJ2-3 | TRBD1 | TRBV7-6 | - | CASSPGQGLQAQYF | TGTGCCAGCAGCCCCGGACAGGGGCTTCAGGCGCAGTATTTT
TRBJ2-7 | - | TRBV5-4 | - | CASSLDVGWAHEQYF | TGTGCCAGCAGCTTGGATGTGGGTTGGGCCCACGAGCAGTACTTC
TRBJ2-1 | TRBD1 | TRBV11-2 | - | CASKIPGQGTYNEQFF | TGTGCCAGCAAAATTCCGGGACAGGGTACCTACAATGAGCAGTTCTTC
TRBJ2-5 | TRBD2 | TRBV2 | - | CASSPRRGEETQYF | TGTGCCAGCAGCCCCCGCCGGGGGGAAGAGACCCAGTACTTC
TRBJ2-2 | - | TRBV5-1 | - | CASSFYRVGDTGELFF | TGCGCCAGCAGCTTTTACAGGGTTGGTGACACCGGGGAGCTGTTTTTT
TRBJ2-7 | TRBD2 | TRBV5-1 | - | CASSGGTSGDPYEQYF | TGCGCCAGCAGCGGGGGGACTAGCGGGGACCCCTACGAGCAGTACTTC